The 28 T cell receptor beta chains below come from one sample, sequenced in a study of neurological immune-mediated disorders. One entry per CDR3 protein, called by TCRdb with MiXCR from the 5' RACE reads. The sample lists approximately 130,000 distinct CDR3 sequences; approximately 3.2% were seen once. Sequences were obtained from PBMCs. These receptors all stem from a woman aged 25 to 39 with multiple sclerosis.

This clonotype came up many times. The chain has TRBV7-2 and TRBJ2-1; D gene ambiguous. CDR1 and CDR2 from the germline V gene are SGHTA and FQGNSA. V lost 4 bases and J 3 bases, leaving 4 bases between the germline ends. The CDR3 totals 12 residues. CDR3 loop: CASSSLYNEQFF. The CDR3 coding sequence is TGTGCCAGCAGCTCCCTCTACAATGAGCAGTTCTTC.

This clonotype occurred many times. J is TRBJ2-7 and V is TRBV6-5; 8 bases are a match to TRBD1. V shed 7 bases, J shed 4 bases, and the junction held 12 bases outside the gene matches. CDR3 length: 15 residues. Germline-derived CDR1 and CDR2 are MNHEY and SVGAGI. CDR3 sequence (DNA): TGTGCCAGCAATCCCGGACAGGGTTATCTTTACGAGCAGTACTTC. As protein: CASNPGQGYLYEQYF.

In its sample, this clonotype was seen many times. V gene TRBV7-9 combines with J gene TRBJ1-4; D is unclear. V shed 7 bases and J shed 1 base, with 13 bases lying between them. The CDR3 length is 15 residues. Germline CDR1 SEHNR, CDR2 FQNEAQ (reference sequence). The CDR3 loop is CASTSSGLTNEKLFF. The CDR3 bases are TGTGCCAGCACCTCGAGCGGCCTAACTAATGAAAAACTGTTTTTT.

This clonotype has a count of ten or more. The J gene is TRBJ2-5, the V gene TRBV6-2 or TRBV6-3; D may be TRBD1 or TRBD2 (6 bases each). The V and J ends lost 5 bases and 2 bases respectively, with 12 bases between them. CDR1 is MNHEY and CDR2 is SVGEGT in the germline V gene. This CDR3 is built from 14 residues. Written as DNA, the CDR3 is TGTGCCAGCAGTCCACAGGGACTTCAAGAGACCCAGTACTTC. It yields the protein CASSPQGLQETQYF.

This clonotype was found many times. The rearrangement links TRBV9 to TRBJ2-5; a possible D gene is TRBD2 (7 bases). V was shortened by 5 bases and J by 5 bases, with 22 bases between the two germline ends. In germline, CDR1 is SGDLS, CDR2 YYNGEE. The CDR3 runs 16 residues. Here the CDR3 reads CASSQGGGTSGETQYF. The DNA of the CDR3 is TGTGCCAGCAGTCAAGGGGGAGGGACTTCGGGGGAGACCCAGTACTTC.

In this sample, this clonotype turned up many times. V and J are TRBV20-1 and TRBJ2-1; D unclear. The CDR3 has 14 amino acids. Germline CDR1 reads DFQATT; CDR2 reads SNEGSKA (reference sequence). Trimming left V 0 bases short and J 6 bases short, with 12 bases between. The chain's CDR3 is CSARDYRPTNEQFF. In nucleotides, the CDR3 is TGCAGTGCTAGAGACTACCGCCCCACCAATGAGCAGTTCTTC.

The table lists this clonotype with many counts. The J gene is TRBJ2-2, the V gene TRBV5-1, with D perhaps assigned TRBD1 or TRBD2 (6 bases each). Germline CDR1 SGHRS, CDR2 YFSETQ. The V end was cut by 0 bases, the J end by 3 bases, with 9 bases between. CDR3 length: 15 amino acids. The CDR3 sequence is CASSLAGADTGELFF. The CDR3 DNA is TGCGCCAGCAGCTTGGCGGGGGCGGACACCGGGGAGCTGTTTTTT. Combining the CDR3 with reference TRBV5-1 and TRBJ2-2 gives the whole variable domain KAGVTQTPRYLIKTRGQQVTLSCSPISGHRSVSWYQQTPGQGLQFLFEYFSETQRNKGNFPGRFSGRQFSNSRSEMNVSTLELGDSALYLCASSLAGADTGELFFGEGSRLTVL.

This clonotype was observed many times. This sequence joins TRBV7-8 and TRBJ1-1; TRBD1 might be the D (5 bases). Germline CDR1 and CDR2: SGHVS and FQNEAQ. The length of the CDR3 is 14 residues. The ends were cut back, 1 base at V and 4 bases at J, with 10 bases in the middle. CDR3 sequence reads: CASSLEGFGTEAFF. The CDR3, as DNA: TGTGCCAGCAGCTTAGAGGGGTTCGGCACTGAAGCTTTCTTT. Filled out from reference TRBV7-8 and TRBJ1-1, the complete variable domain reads GAGVSQSPRYKVAKRGQDVALRCDPISGHVSLFWYQQALGQGPEFLTYFQNEAQLDKSGLPSDRFFAERPEGSVSTLKIQRTQQEDSAVYLCASSLEGFGTEAFFGQGTRLTVV.

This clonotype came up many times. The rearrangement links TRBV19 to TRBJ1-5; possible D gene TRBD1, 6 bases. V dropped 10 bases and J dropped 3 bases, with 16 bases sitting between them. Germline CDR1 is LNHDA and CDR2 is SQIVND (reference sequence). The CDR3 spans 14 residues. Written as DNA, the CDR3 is TGTGCCACGGGGGACGGGGGCTTCAATCAGCCCCAGCATTTT. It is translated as CATGDGGFNQPQHF. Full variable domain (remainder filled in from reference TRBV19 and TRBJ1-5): DGGITQSPKYLFRKEGQNVTLSCEQNLNHDAMYWYRQDPGQGLRLIYYSQIVNDFQKGDIAEGYSVSREKKESFPLTVTSAQKNPTAFYLCATGDGGFNQPQHFGDGTRLSIL.

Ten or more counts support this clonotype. The CDR3 sequence: CSAREPGQGPWGYTF. The CDR3 coding sequence is TGCAGTGCTAGAGAGCCGGGACAGGGGCCCTGGGGCTACACCTTC. The chain joins TRBV20-1 to TRBJ1-2, with 10 bases aligning to TRBD1. Trimming at V came to 0 bases and at J to 8 bases, leaving 9 bases not matched to a gene. Germline V gives CDR1 DFQATT, CDR2 SNEGSKA (reference sequence). This CDR3 has 15 amino acids.

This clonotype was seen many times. DNA of the CDR3: TGCAGTGCAAACACAGATCTAACTAATGAAAAACTGTTTTTT. This gives the protein CSANTDLTNEKLFF. V gene TRBV20-1 combines with J gene TRBJ1-4; D gene unclear. The germline V gene encodes CDR1 DFQATT and CDR2 SNEGSKA (reference sequence). The CDR3 runs 14 residues. V was trimmed by 6 bases and J by 1 base, leaving 12 bases between them.

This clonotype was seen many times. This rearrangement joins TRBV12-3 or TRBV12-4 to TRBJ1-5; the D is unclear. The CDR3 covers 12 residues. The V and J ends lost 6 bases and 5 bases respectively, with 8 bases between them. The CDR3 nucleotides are TGTGCCAGCAGCCCAGAAGATCAGCCCCAGCATTTT. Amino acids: CASSPEDQPQHF.

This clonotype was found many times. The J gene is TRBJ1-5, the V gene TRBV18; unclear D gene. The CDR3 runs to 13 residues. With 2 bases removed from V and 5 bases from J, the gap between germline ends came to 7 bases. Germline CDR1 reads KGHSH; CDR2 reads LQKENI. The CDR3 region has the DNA TGTGCCAGCTCACCAGAAGGATATCAGCCCCAGCATTTT. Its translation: CASSPEGYQPQHF. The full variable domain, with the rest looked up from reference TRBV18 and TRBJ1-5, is NAGVMQNPRHLVRRRGQEARLRCSPMKGHSHVYWYRQLPEEGLKFMVYLQKENIIDESGMPKERFSAEFPKEGPSILRIQQVVRGDSAAYFCASSPEGYQPQHFGDGTRLSIL.

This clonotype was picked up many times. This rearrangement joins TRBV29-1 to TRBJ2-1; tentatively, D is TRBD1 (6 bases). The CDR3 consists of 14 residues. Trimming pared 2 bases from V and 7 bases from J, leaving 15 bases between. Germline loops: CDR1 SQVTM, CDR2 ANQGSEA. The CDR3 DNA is TGCAGCGTTGAAATGGCAGGGGCCCCAAATGAGCAGTTCTTC. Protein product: CSVEMAGAPNEQFF.

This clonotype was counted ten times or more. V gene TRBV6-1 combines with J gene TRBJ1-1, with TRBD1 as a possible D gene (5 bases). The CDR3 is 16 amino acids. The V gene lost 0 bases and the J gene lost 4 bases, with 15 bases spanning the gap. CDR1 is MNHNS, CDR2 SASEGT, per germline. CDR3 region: CASSEAGEGRATEAFF. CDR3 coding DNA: TGTGCCAGCAGTGAAGCGGGGGAGGGTAGGGCCACTGAAGCTTTCTTT.

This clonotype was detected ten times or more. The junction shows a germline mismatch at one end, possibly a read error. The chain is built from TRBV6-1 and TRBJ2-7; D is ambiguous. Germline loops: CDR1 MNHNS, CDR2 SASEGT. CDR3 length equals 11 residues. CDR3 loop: CASSAPGPVWF. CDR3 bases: TGTGCCAGCAGTGCCCCGGGCCCAGTATGGTTC.

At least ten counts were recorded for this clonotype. Written as DNA, the CDR3 is TGTGCCAGCAGTTTAGGAAGGTCAGGGGAATCAGCTTTCTTT. This codes for CASSLGRSGESAFF. V gene TRBV12-3 or TRBV12-4 combines with J gene TRBJ1-1; maybe TRBD1 (6 bases). The CDR3 consists of 14 residues. V dropped 1 base and J dropped 10 bases, with 16 bases sitting between them.

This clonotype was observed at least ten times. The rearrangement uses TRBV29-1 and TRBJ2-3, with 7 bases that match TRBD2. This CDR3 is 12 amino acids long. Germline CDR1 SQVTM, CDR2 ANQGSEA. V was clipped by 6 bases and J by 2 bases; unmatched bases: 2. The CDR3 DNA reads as TGCAGCGTAGCGGGACTCACAGATACGCAGTATTTT. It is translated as CSVAGLTDTQYF.

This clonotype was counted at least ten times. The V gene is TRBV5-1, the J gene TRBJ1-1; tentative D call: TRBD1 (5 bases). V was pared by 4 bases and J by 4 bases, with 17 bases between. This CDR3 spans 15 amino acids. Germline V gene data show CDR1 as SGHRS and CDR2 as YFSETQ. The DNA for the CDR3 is TGCGCCAGCAGCCCCTCGACAGATGGAATCACTGAAGCTTTCTTT. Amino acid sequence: CASSPSTDGITEAFF.

The CDR3, as DNA: TGTGCCAGCAGTTACCCCCGTCATAACTTACAGGCGATCTATGGCTACACCTTC. Its translation is CASSYPRHNLQAIYGYTF. The V call is TRBV6-6, the J call TRBJ1-2; a weak D match, TRBD1 (5 bases). V lost 2 bases to trimming and J lost 4 bases, with 23 bases between them. CDR1 and CDR2 from the germline V gene are MNHNY and SVGAGI (reference sequence). The CDR3 is 18 residues long.

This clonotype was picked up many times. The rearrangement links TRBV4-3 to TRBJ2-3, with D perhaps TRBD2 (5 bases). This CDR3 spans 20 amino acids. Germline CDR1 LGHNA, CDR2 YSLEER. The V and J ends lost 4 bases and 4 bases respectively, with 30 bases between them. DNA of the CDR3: TGCGCCAGCAGCCCGATGGAGGCTGGGGAACTAGGGAGAGCCGCAGATACGCAGTATTTT. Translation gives CASSPMEAGELGRAADTQYF.

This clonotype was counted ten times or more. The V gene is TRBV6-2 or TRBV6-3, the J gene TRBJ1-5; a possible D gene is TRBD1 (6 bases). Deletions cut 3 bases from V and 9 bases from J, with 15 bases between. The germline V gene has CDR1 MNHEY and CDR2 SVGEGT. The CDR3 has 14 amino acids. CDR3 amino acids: CASSYRDTPWPQHF. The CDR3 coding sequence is TGTGCCAGCAGTTATCGGGACACCCCCTGGCCCCAGCATTTT.

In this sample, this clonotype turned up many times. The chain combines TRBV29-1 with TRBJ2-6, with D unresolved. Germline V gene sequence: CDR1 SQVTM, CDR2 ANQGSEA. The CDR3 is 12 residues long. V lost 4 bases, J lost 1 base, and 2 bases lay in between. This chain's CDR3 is CSVVSGANVLTF. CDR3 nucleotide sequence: TGCAGCGTTGTTTCTGGGGCCAACGTCCTGACTTTC.

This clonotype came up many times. The CDR3 loop is CGPVPKGGRGREQFF. CDR3 DNA: TGCGGACCCGTGCCAAAGGGCGGCCGGGGGCGAGAGCAGTTCTTC. The V call is TRBV20-1, the J call TRBJ2-1; D is perhaps TRBD1 or TRBD2 (6 bases each). Germline-derived CDR1 and CDR2 are DFQATT and SNEGSKA (reference sequence). The CDR3 spans 15 residues.

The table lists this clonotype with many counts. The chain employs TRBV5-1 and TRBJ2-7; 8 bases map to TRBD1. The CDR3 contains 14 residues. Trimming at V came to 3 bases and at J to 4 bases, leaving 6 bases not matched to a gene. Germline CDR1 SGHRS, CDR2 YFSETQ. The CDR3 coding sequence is TGCGCCAGCAGCTCTCGGACAGGGTCGTACGAGCAGTACTTC. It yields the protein CASSSRTGSYEQYF.

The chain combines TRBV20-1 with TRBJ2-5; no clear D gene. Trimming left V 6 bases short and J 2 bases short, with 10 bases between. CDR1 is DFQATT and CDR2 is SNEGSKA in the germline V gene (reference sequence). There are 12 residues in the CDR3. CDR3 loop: CSAKMGQETQYF. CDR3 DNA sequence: TGCAGTGCGAAAATGGGACAAGAGACCCAGTACTTC.

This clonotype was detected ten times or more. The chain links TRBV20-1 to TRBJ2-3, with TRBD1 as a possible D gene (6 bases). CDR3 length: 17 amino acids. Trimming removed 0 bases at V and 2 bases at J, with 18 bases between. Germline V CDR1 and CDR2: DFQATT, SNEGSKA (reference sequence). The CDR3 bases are TGCAGTGCTAGAGATTTAGCACAGGGAACTATCACAGATACGCAGTATTTT. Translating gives CSARDLAQGTITDTQYF.

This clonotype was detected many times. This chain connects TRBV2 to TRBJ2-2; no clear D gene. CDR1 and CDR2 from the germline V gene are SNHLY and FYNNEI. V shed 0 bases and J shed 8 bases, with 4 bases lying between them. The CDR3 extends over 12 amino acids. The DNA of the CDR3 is TGTGCCAGCAGTGAAGCGAGAGGGGAGCTGTTTTTT. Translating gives CASSEARGELFF.